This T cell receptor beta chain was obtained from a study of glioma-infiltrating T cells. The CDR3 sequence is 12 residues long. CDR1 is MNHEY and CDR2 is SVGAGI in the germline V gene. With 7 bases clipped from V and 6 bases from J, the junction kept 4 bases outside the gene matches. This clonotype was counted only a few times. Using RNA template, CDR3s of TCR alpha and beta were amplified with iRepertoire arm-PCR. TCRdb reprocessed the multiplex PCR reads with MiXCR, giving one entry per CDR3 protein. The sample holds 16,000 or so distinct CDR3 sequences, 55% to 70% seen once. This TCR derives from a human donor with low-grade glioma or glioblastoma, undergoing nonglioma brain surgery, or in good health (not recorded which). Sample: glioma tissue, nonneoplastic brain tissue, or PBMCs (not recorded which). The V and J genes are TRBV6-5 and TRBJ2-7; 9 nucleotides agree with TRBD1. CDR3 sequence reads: CASKRQGVEQYF. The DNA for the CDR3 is TGTGCCAGCAAGAGACAGGGGGTCGAGCAGTACTTC.